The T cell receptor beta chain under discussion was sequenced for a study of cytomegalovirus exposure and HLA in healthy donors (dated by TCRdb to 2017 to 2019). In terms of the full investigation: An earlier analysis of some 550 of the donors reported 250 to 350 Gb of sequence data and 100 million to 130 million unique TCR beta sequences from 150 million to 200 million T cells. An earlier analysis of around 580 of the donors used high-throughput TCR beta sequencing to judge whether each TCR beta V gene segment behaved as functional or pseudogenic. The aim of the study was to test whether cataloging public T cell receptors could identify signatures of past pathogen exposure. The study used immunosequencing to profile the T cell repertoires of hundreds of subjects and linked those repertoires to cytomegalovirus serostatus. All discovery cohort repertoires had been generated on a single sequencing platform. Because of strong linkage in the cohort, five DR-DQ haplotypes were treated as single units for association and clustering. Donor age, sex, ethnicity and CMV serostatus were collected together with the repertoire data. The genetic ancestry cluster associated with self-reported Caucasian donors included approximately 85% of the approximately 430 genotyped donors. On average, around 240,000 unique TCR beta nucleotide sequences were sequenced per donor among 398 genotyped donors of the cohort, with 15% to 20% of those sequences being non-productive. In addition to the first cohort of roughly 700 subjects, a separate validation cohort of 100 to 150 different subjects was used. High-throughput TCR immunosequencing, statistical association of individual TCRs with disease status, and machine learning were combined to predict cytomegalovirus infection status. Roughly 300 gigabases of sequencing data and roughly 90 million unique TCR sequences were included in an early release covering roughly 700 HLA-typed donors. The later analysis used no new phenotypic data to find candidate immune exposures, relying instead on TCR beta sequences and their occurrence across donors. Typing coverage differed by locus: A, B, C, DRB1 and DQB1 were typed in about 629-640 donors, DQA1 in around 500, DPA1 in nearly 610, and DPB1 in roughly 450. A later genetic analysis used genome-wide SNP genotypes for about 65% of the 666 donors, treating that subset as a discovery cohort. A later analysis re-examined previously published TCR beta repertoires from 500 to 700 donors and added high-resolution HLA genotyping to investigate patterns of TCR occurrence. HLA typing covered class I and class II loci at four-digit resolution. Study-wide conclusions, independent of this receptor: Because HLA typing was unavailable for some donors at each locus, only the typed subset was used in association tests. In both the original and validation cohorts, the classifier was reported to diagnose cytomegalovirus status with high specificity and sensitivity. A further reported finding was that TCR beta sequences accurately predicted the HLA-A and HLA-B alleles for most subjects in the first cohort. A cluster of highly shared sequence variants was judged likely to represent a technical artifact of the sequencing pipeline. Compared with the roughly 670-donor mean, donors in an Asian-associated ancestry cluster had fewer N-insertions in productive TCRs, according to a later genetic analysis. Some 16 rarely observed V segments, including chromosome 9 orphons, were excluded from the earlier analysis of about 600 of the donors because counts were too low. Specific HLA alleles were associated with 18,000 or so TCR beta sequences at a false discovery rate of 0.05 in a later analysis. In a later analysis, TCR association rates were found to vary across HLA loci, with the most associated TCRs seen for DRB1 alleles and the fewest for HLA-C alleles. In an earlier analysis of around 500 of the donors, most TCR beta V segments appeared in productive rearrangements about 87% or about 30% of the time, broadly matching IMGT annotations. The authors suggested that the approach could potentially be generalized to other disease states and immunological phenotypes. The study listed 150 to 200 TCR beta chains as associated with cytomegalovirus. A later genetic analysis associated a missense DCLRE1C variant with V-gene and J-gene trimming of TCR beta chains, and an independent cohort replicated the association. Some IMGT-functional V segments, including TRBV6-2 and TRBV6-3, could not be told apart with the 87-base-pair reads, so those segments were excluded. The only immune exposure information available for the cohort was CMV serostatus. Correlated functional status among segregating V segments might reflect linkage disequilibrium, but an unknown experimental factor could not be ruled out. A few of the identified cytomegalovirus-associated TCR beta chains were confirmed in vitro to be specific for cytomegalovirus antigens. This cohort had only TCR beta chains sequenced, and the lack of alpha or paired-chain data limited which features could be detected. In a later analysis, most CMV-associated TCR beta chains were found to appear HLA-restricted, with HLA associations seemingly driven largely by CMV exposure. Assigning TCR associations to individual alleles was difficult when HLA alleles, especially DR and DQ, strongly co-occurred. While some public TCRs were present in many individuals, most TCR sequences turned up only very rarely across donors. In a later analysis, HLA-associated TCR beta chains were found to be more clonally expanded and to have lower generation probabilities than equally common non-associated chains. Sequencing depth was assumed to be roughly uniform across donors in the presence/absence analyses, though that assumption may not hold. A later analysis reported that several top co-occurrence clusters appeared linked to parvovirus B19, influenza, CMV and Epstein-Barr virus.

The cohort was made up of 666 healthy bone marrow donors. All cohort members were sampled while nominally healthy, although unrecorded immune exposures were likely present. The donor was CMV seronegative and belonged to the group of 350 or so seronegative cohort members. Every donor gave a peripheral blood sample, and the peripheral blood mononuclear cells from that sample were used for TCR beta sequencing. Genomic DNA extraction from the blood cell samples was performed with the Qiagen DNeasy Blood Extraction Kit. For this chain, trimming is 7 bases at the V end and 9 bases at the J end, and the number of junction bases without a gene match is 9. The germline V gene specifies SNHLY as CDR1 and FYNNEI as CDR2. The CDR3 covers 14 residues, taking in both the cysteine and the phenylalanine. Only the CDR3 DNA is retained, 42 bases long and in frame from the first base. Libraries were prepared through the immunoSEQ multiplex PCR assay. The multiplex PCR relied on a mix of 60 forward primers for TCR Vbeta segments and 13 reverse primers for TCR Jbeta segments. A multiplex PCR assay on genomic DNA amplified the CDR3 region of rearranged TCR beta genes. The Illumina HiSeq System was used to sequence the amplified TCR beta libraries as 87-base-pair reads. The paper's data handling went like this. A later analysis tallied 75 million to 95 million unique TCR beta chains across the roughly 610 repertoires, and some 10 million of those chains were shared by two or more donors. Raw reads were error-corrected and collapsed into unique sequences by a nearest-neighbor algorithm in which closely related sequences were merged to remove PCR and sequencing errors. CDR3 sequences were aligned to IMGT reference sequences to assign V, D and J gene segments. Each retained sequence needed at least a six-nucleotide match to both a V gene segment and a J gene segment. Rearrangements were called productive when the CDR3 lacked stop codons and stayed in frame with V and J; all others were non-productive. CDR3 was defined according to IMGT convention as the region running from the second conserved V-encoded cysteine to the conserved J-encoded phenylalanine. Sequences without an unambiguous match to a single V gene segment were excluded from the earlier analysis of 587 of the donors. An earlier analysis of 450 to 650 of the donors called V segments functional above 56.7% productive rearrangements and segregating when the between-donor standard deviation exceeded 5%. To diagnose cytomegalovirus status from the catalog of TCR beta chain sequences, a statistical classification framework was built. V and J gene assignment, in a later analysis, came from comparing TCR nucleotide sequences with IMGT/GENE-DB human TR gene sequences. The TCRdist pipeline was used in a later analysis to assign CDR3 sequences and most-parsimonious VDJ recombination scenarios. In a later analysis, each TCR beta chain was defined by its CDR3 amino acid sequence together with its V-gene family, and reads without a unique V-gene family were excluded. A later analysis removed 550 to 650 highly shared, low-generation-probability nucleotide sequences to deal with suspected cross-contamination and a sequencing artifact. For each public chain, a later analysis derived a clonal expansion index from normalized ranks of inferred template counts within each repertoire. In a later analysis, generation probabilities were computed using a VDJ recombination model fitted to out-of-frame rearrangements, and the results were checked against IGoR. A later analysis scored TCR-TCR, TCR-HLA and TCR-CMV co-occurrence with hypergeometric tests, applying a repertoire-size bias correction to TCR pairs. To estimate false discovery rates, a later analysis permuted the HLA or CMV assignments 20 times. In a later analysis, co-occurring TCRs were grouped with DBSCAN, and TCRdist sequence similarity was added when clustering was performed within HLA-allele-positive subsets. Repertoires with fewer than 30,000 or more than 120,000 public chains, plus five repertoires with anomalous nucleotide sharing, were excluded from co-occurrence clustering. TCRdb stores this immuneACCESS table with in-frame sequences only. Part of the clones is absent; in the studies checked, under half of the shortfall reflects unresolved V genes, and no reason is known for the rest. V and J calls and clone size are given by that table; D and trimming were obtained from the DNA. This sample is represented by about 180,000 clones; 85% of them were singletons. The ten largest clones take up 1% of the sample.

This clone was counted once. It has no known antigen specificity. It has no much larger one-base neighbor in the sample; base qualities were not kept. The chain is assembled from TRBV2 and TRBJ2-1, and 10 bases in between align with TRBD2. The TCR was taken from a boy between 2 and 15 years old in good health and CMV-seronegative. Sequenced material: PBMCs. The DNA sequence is TGTGCCAGCACCCCGATAGCGGGAGGCGGTGAGCAGTTCTTC. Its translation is CASTPIAGGGEQFF. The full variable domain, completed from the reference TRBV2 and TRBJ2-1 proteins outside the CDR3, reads EPEVTQTPSHQVTQMGQEVILRCVPISNHLYFYWYRQILGQKVEFLVSFYNNEISEKSEIFDDQFSVERPDGSNFTLKIRSTKLEDSAMYFCASTPIAGGGEQFFGPGTRLTVL.